This record concerns one T cell receptor beta chain sequence. Methods used by the authors: Estimation of nucleated cell counts relied on the amplification of reference gene primers. Profiled with immunoSEQ multiplex PCR; TCRdb holds only in-frame clones, not every one. V and J calls plus clone size are reproduced from that table; the DNA served to infer D and trimming. The sample yields around 310,000 clones, roughly 90% seen once. This entry comes from a study of blood T cell repertoires in COVID-19. Study information: PBMCs, B-cell-depleted T cells, or T cells provided the cDNA or gDNA that made up the material.

The sequenced material came from peripheral blood. The origin of this receptor is a woman under 40 with COVID-19, enrolled during active disease.

The CDR3 DNA is TGTGCCAGCAGTGAAGGGGCCGGAGGGGCCAACGTCCTGACTTTC. It yields the protein CASSEGAGGANVLTF. V and J are TRBV2 and TRBJ2-6; no firm D call. V shed 1 base and J shed 4 bases, with 8 bases lying between them. The V gene's germline CDR1 is SNHLY and CDR2 FYNNEI. The length of the CDR3 is 15 residues.